This TCR beta chain is from a study of T-cell memory formation after mild COVID-19. TCRdb redid the calling of the 5' RACE reads with MiXCR, one entry per CDR3 protein. The table records some 600,000 distinct CDR3 sequences, roughly a sixth of them present only once. As concerns this clonotype: Its antigen is currently unknown.

Findings of the study overall: The CD4+ clones that contracted clustered mainly within CM and EM, and the CD8+ clones concentrated in EMRA.

Sequenced sample: PBMCs or a T cell subset sorted from them (not recorded which). The source of this sequence is an adult woman who had mild COVID-19 (a few samples of this study predate the infection). Cell type and time point are not known.

The CDR3 spells CASEKKNPTGLAVNNEQFF. The CDR3 bases are TGTGCCAGCGAGAAAAAAAACCCGACCGGACTAGCGGTAAACAATGAGCAGTTCTTC. The rearrangement links TRBV3-1 to TRBJ2-1, with TRBD2 matching 10 bases. The CDR3 is made up of 19 amino acids. The ends lost 8 bases at V and 5 bases at J; junction bases unmatched: 21. Looked up from germline, CDR1 is LGHDT and CDR2 is YNNKEL (reference sequence).